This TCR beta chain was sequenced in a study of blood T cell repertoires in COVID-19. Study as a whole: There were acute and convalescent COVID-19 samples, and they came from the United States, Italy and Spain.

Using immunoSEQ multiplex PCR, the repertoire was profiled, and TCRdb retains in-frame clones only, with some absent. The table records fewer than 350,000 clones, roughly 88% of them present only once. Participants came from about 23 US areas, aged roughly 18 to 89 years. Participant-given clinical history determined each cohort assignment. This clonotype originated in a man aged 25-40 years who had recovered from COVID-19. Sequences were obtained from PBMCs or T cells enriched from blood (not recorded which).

The CDR3, as DNA: TGTGCCAGCGCTGAGGTACCGAACACCGGGGAGCTGTTTTTT. Amino acid sequence: CASAEVPNTGELFF. The rearrangement uses TRBV6-4 and TRBJ2-2; D unresolved. CDR1 is MRHNA, CDR2 SNTAGT, per germline. The CDR3 spans 14 residues. The germline V and J ends were trimmed by 8 bases and 0 bases, with 10 bases remaining between them.